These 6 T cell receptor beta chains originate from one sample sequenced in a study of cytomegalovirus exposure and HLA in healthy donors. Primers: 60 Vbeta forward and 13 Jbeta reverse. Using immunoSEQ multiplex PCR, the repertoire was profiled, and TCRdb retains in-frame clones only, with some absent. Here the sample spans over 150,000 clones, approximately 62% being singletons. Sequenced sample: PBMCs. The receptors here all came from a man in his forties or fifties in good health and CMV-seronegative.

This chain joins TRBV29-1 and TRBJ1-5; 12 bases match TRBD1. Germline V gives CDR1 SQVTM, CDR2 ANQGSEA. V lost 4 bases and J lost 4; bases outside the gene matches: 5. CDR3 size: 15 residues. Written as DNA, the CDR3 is TGCAGCGTTGGGTCGGGACAGGGGGCGAATCAGCCCCAGCATTTT. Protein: CSVGSGQGANQPQHF.

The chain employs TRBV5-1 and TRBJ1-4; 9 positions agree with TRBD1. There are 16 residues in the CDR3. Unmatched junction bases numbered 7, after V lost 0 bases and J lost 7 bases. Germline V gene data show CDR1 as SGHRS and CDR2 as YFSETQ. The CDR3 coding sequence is TGCGCCAGCAGCTTGGGACCACAGGGGGCAGGTGAAAAACTGTTTTTT. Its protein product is CASSLGPQGAGEKLFF.

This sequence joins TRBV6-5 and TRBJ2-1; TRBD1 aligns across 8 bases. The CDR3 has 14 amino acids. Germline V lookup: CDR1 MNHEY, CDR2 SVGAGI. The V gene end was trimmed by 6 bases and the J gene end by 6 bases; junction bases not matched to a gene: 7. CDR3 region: CASRNDRGGNEQFF. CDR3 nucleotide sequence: TGTGCCAGCAGGAATGACAGGGGTGGCAATGAGCAGTTCTTC.

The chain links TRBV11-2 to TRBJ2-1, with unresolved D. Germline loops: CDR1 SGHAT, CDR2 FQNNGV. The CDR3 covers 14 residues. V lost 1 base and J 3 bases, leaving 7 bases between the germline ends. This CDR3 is CASSLGAGYNEQFF. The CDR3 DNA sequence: TGTGCCAGCAGCTTAGGGGCAGGCTACAATGAGCAGTTCTTC.

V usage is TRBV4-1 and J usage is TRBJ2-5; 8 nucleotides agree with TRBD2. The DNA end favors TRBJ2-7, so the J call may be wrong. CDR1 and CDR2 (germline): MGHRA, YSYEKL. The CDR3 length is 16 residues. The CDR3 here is CASSQAGGALSYEQYF. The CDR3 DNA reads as TGCGCCAGCAGCCAAGCGGGGGGGGCCCTCTCCTACGAGCAGTACTTC.

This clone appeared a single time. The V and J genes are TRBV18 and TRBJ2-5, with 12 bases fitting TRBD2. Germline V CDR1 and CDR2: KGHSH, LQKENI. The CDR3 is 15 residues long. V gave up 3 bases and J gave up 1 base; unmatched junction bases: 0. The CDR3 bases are TGTGCCAGCTCACCGACTAGCGGGGGCCAAGAGACCCAGTACTTC. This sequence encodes CASSPTSGGQETQYF.